The rows below give T cell receptor beta chains drawn from one sample of a study of shared clonotypes between healthy human individuals. Some clones are missing from TCRdb's copy, which holds only in-frame ones; the method was immunoSEQ multiplex PCR. The sample has 2 million to 2.5 million clones, approximately 96% seen once. The specimen was naive CD4+ T cells sorted from blood. The source is a man aged 18 to 30 in good health. Both conserved end residues are part of each CDR3. D genes are given only for firm matches. Where a row states a size, it is once, few, many or the class of an expanded clone; other rows omit it.

J gene: TRBJ2-1; clone size: -; V gene: TRBV11-2; D gene: -; CDR3 DNA: TGTGCCAGCAGCTTAGCAACCCCCTCCCATGAGCAGTTCTTC; CDR3 protein: CASSLATPSHEQFF
J gene: TRBJ2-7; clone size: -; V gene: TRBV18; D gene: TRBD2; CDR3 DNA: TGTGCCAGCTCACCTAGCGGGAGCCCCTACGAGCAGTACTTC; CDR3 protein: CASSPSGSPYEQYF
J gene: TRBJ2-2; clone size: -; V gene: TRBV9; D gene: -; CDR3 DNA: TGTGCCAGCAGCGTAGGAACTAGGGCTCCCGAGCGCACCGGGGAGCTGTTTTTT; CDR3 protein: CASSVGTRAPERTGELFF
J gene: TRBJ1-3; clone size: -; V gene: TRBV6-6; D gene: -; CDR3 DNA: TGTGCCAGCAGTTACAGAGCTTCAGGGTCTGGAAACACCATATATTTT; CDR3 protein: CASSYRASGSGNTIYF
J gene: TRBJ2-1; clone size: -; V gene: TRBV7-2; D gene: TRBD2; CDR3 DNA: TGTGCCAGCAGCGTTAATAGCGGGTTTGCGTACAATGAGCAGTTCTTC; CDR3 protein: CASSVNSGFAYNEQFF
J gene: TRBJ2-3; clone size: -; V gene: TRBV2; D gene: TRBD2; CDR3 DNA: TGTGCCAGCAGTGAAAGGGCTAGCGGGGGGCATACGCAGTATTTT; CDR3 protein: CASSERASGGHTQYF
J gene: TRBJ1-5; clone size: -; V gene: TRBV6-1; D gene: -; CDR3 DNA: TGTGCCAGCAGGGGGGATCGTCAGCCCCAGCATTTT; CDR3 protein: CASRGDRQPQHF
J gene: TRBJ1-4; clone size: -; V gene: TRBV5-4; D gene: -; CDR3 DNA: TGTGCCAGCAGCTTGTGGGGGAGGGAAAAACTGTTTTTT; CDR3 protein: CASSLWGREKLFF
J gene: TRBJ2-2; clone size: -; V gene: TRBV5-8; D gene: -; CDR3 DNA: TGTGCCAGCAGCTTGGTGGTGGTAGGCACCGGGGAGCTGTTTTTT; CDR3 protein: CASSLVVVGTGELFF
J gene: TRBJ1-1; clone size: -; V gene: TRBV7-6; D gene: TRBD1; CDR3 DNA: TGTGCCAGCAGCCCGGGACAGGGGTTCACTGAAGCTTTCTTT; CDR3 protein: CASSPGQGFTEAFF
J gene: TRBJ2-7; clone size: -; V gene: TRBV6-5; D gene: -; CDR3 DNA: TGTGCCAGCAGTTCCCAACCAGGGTACGAGCAGTACTTC; CDR3 protein: CASSSQPGYEQYF
J gene: TRBJ1-5; clone size: -; V gene: TRBV25-1; D gene: TRBD1; CDR3 DNA: TGTGCCAGCAGTGAATTCAGTGACAGGGTAGTAGGGCCCCAGCATTTT; CDR3 protein: CASSEFSDRVVGPQHF
J gene: TRBJ1-5; clone size: -; V gene: TRBV2; D gene: -; CDR3 DNA: TGTGCCAGCAGAACAACAGACTACTTCAATCAGCCCCAGCATTTT; CDR3 protein: CASRTTDYFNQPQHF
J gene: TRBJ1-5; clone size: -; V gene: TRBV6-6; D gene: -; CDR3 DNA: TGTGCCAGCAGTTACAGGGACAATCAGCCCCAGCATTTT; CDR3 protein: CASSYRDNQPQHF
J gene: TRBJ2-1; clone size: -; V gene: TRBV7-6; D gene: -; CDR3 DNA: TGTGCCAGCAGCTTAAGCGAACAGTACAATGAGCAGTTCTTC; CDR3 protein: CASSLSEQYNEQFF
J gene: TRBJ1-6; clone size: -; V gene: TRBV28; D gene: -; CDR3 DNA: TGTGCCAGCAGTTCAGGCGGATATAATTCACCCCTCCACTTT; CDR3 protein: CASSSGGYNSPLHF
J gene: TRBJ2-5; clone size: -; V gene: TRBV18; D gene: -; CDR3 DNA: TGTGCCAGCTCACGGTGGCGGGACCAAGAGACCCAGTACTTC; CDR3 protein: CASSRWRDQETQYF
J gene: TRBJ2-7; clone size: -; V gene: TRBV7-9; D gene: TRBD2; CDR3 DNA: TGTGCCAGCAGCTTAGTGGCTAGCGGGAGATACGAGCAGTACTTC; CDR3 protein: CASSLVASGRYEQYF
J gene: TRBJ2-5; clone size: once; V gene: TRBV5-4; D gene: -; CDR3 DNA: TGTGCCAGCAGCTTGGCCCAAGGGCCCCAAGAGACCCAGTACTTC; CDR3 protein: CASSLAQGPQETQYF
J gene: TRBJ2-7; clone size: -; V gene: TRBV5-1; D gene: -; CDR3 DNA: TGCGCCAGCAGCTCCGAGGGGGGGCTAGTCTACGAGCAGTACTTC; CDR3 protein: CASSSEGGLVYEQYF
J gene: TRBJ1-1; clone size: -; V gene: TRBV6-5; D gene: -; CDR3 DNA: TGTGCCAGCAGTTACCGGACATTGAACACTGAAGCTTTCTTT; CDR3 protein: CASSYRTLNTEAFF
J gene: TRBJ2-7; clone size: -; V gene: TRBV19; D gene: TRBD1; CDR3 DNA: TGTGCCAGTACCCCCCGACAGGGCGACTACGAGCAGTACTTC; CDR3 protein: CASTPRQGDYEQYF
J gene: TRBJ1-6; clone size: -; V gene: TRBV6-5; D gene: TRBD1; CDR3 DNA: TGTGCCAGCAGACCCGGACAGGATTCACCCCTCCACTTT; CDR3 protein: CASRPGQDSPLHF
J gene: TRBJ2-7; clone size: -; V gene: TRBV7-8; D gene: -; CDR3 DNA: TGTGCCAGCAGCTTTCTAATCGCGGGGCTGCGCGAGCAGTACTTC; CDR3 protein: CASSFLIAGLREQYF
J gene: TRBJ2-3; clone size: -; V gene: TRBV18; D gene: TRBD2; CDR3 DNA: TGTGCCAGCTCGCAAGGCGGGGGGGCAGATACGCAGTATTTT; CDR3 protein: CASSQGGGADTQYF
J gene: TRBJ2-5; clone size: once; V gene: TRBV11-2; D gene: -; CDR3 DNA: TGTGCCAGCAGCTTAGATCTTTTCAGTAGGACTACGGTCCAAGAGACCCAGTACTTC; CDR3 protein: CASSLDLFSRTTVQETQYF
J gene: TRBJ2-7; clone size: -; V gene: TRBV6-6; D gene: TRBD2; CDR3 DNA: TGTGCCGGGGCTAGCGGGAGGGCCTACGAGCAGTACTTC; CDR3 protein: CAGASGRAYEQYF
J gene: TRBJ1-1; clone size: once; V gene: TRBV2; D gene: TRBD1; CDR3 DNA: TGTGCCAGCAGTTACACGACAGGGCTCACTGAAGCTTTCTTT; CDR3 protein: CASSYTTGLTEAFF
J gene: TRBJ2-7; clone size: few; V gene: TRBV5-1; D gene: TRBD1; CDR3 DNA: TGCGCCAGCAGCTACTCGACAGGGCAGGTATACGAGCAGTACTTC; CDR3 protein: CASSYSTGQVYEQYF
J gene: TRBJ2-4; clone size: -; V gene: TRBV6-1; D gene: -; CDR3 DNA: TGTGCCAGCAGCCGACAGGATGTAGCCAAAAACATTCAGTACTTC; CDR3 protein: CASSRQDVAKNIQYF
J gene: TRBJ2-1; clone size: -; V gene: TRBV10-3; D gene: -; CDR3 DNA: TGTGCCACCGCAGGGCCGGGGATCTCCTACAATGAGCAGTTCTTC; CDR3 protein: CATAGPGISYNEQFF
J gene: TRBJ1-5; clone size: -; V gene: TRBV28; D gene: -; CDR3 DNA: TGTGCCAGCAGTTTAACAGGCCCAAATCAGCCCCAGCATTTT; CDR3 protein: CASSLTGPNQPQHF
J gene: TRBJ1-2; clone size: once; V gene: TRBV19; D gene: TRBD1; CDR3 DNA: TGTGCCAGTATATGGTCGGGACAGGGAGGCGGCTACACCTTC; CDR3 protein: CASIWSGQGGGYTF
J gene: TRBJ1-3; clone size: once; V gene: TRBV6-1; D gene: -; CDR3 DNA: TGTGCCAGCAGCGCAGACAGCTCCTCTGGGAACACCATATATTTT; CDR3 protein: CASSADSSSGNTIYF
J gene: TRBJ1-6; clone size: -; V gene: TRBV9; D gene: -; CDR3 DNA: TGTGCCAGCAGCGTAGGTCCTGCACCCCTCCACTTT; CDR3 protein: CASSVGPAPLHF
J gene: TRBJ2-3; clone size: -; V gene: TRBV10-1; D gene: TRBD1; CDR3 DNA: TGCGCCAGCAGTGAGGCAGGACAGGGTACGCAGTATTTT; CDR3 protein: CASSEAGQGTQYF
J gene: TRBJ2-7; clone size: -; V gene: TRBV18; D gene: TRBD1; CDR3 DNA: TGTGCCAGCTCGGGGACAGTAAGCTACGAGCAGTACTTC; CDR3 protein: CASSGTVSYEQYF
J gene: TRBJ1-2; clone size: -; V gene: TRBV18; D gene: TRBD1; CDR3 DNA: TGTGCCAGCTCACCCAATCAGGGGGCGCAGGAAGGCTACACCTTC; CDR3 protein: CASSPNQGAQEGYTF
J gene: TRBJ1-6; clone size: few; V gene: TRBV5-1; D gene: -; CDR3 DNA: TGCGCCAGCAGCTTGGCAGGTGGCCAAGACTCACCCCTCCACTTT; CDR3 protein: CASSLAGGQDSPLHF